This TCR beta chain was captured in a study of blood T cell repertoires in COVID-19. This CDR3 is 16 amino acids long. Germline values: CDR1 SGHAT, CDR2 FQNNGV. V shed 1 base and J 5 bases; nucleotides not matched to a gene: 6. In its sample, this clone was seen once. Profiled with immunoSEQ multiplex PCR; TCRdb holds only in-frame clones, not every one. The sample lists approximately 110,000 clones, 88% occurring once. The TCR sequence derives from a woman aged 45-59 years with active or convalescent COVID-19. Source material: peripheral blood. The V and J genes are TRBV11-2 and TRBJ2-5; TRBD2 agrees at 11 bases. CDR3 loop: CASSLGGSGRAETQYF. CDR3 DNA: TGTGCCAGCAGCTTAGGGGGTAGCGGGAGGGCCGAGACCCAGTACTTC.